The entry below describes one TCR beta chain. Antigen: not known. Measured with immunoSEQ multiplex PCR; TCRdb has only the in-frame clones, and not every one. This table holds roughly 40,000 clones, 74% found once. This specimen belongs to a study of immune evolution from preneoplasia to lung adenocarcinoma. The CDR3 is 12 amino acids. Trimming removed 2 bases from V and 6 bases from J, with 5 bases in between. Germline assignment: CDR1 SNHLY and CDR2 FYNNEI. Study-level points and caveats: Later-stage lesions appeared to have more T cells, more diversity, less clonality.

V gene TRBV2 combines with J gene TRBJ1-5; D unresolved. Sequenced sample: FFPE invasive lung adenocarcinoma tissue. The source of this sequence is a person in their 60s with lung adenocarcinoma. CDR3 amino acids: CASSERVQPQHF. CDR3 DNA sequence: TGTGCCAGCAGTGAACGTGTTCAGCCCCAGCATTTT.